Listed here are 8 T cell receptor beta chains from one sample, sequenced in a study of siplizumab effects on memory and regulatory T cells. Libraries were prepared by immunoSEQ multiplex PCR; TCRdb keeps only in-frame clonotypes and omits some of them. The sample includes about 72,000 clones, 75% to 95% of them seen just once. Material: CD8+ T cells sorted from blood. The source of these receptors is a human donor in good health.

This clone has only one observation. The chain recombines TRBV19 with TRBJ2-7; 11 bases line up with TRBD1. The V segment lost 8 bases and the J segment 4 bases; nucleotides outside the gene matches: 10. This CDR3 is built from 15 residues. Per germline, CDR1 LNHDA and CDR2 SQIVND (reference sequence). The CDR3 DNA is TGTGCCAGTGAAACTGGACAGGGGGCTCTATACGAGCAGTACTTC. It yields the protein CASETGQGALYEQYF.

The chain has TRBV25-1 and TRBJ2-7; no clear D. With 3 bases removed from V and 3 bases from J, the gap between germline ends came to 6 bases. The CDR3 runs 12 residues. CDR1 and CDR2 from the germline V gene are MGHDK and SYGVNS. This chain's CDR3 is CASSDSGYEQYF. DNA of the CDR3: TGTGCCAGCAGTGATTCGGGCTACGAGCAGTACTTC.

V and J are TRBV2 and TRBJ2-3, with 8 bases aligning to TRBD2. Losses at the gene ends were 0 bases for V and 0 bases for J; bases not matched to a gene: 11. Germline assignment: CDR1 SNHLY and CDR2 FYNNEI. The CDR3 has 19 amino acids. The CDR3 reads CASSEALQAGVPSTDTQYF. The CDR3 nucleotides read TGTGCCAGCAGTGAAGCGCTTCAAGCGGGGGTTCCTAGCACAGATACGCAGTATTTT.

V and J are TRBV2 and TRBJ1-2, with 7 bases identical to TRBD1. Per germline, CDR1 SNHLY and CDR2 FYNNEI. The CDR3 extends over 14 amino acids. Unmatched junction bases numbered 11, after V lost 7 bases and J lost 6 bases. The CDR3 region has the DNA TGTGCCAGCATGGGACCCGACAGGGTAGATGGCTACACCTTC. It specifies CASMGPDRVDGYTF.

This chain uses TRBV7-9 with TRBJ2-7, with 7 nucleotides matching TRBD1. Germline CDR1 is SEHNR and CDR2 is FQNEAQ (reference sequence). CDR3 length: 16 residues. The J segment lost 3 bases and the V segment lost 5 bases, leaving 13 bases of the junction unmatched. The CDR3 protein is CASSLNYGTANYEQYF. DNA for the CDR3: TGTGCCAGCAGCCTAAACTACGGGACAGCAAACTACGAGCAGTACTTC. Drawing the rest from reference TRBV7-9 and TRBJ2-7, the complete variable domain is DTGVSQNPRHKITKRGQNVTFRCDPISEHNRLYWYRQTLGQGPEFLTYFQNEAQLEKSRLLSDRFSAERPKGSFSTLEIQRTEQGDSAMYLCASSLNYGTANYEQYFGPGTRLTVT.

The CDR3 sequence is CASSQGYNEQFF. DNA of the CDR3: TGCGCCAGCAGCCAAGGCTACAATGAGCAGTTCTTC. This chain uses TRBV4-1 with TRBJ2-1; D uncertain. Germline V CDR1 and CDR2: MGHRA, YSYEKL. V shed 1 base and J shed 3 bases, with 1 base lying between them. CDR3 length: 12 residues.

J is TRBJ2-1 and V is TRBV7-8, with D maybe TRBD2 (6 bases). The germline V gene encodes CDR1 SGHVS and CDR2 FQNEAQ. This CDR3 is 18 amino acids long. The V gene lost 6 bases and the J gene lost 0 bases, with 21 bases spanning the gap. DNA of the CDR3: TGTGCCAGCAGATTTAAATCTAGCGAAGAAAGCTCCTACAATGAGCAGTTCTTC. Translating gives CASRFKSSEESSYNEQFF. The full variable domain, with the rest looked up from reference TRBV7-8 and TRBJ2-1, is GAGVSQSPRYKVAKRGQDVALRCDPISGHVSLFWYQQALGQGPEFLTYFQNEAQLDKSGLPSDRFFAERPEGSVSTLKIQRTQQEDSAVYLCASRFKSSEESSYNEQFFGPGTRLTVL.

V gene TRBV25-1 combines with J gene TRBJ2-3; tentative D call: TRBD2 (6 bases). The length of the CDR3 is 11 residues. Trimming cost V 2 bases and J 9 bases, with 6 bases left between them. CDR1 is MGHDK, CDR2 SYGVNS, per germline. CDR3: CASSEGGTQYF. For the CDR3, the DNA is TGTGCCAGCAGTGAAGGGGGGACGCAGTATTTT.